This is a list of T cell receptor beta chains from one sample in a study of T cells expressing NK-cell markers. TCRdb derives one entry per CDR3 protein from the 5' RACE reads, leaving out DNA. The table for this sample gives approximately 420,000 distinct CDR3 sequences. The sequencing sample was made of blood T cells: a sorted CD56 or NKG2C T cell subset, CD4+ or CD8+ T cells, or bulk PBMC T cells (not recorded which). All receptors derive from a woman aged 45-59 years in good health. Both conserved end residues are part of each CDR3.

V gene: TRBV12-3/TRBV12-4
J gene: TRBJ1-1
CDR3 protein: CASRAQGNPNTEAFF

V gene: TRBV20-1
J gene: TRBJ2-2
CDR3 protein: CSAGYRGLNTGELFF

V gene: TRBV7-2
J gene: TRBJ2-2
CDR3 protein: CASSPTSGTSGELFF

V gene: TRBV6-6
J gene: TRBJ2-2
CDR3 protein: CASSSPTSGRPGELFF

V gene: TRBV29-1
J gene: TRBJ2-3
CDR3 protein: CSVLFIRQTADTQYF

V gene: TRBV9
J gene: TRBJ2-1
CDR3 protein: CASERSGEQFF

V gene: TRBV5-1
J gene: TRBJ1-2
CDR3 protein: CASSPGGGANYGYTF

V gene: TRBV14
J gene: TRBJ2-5
CDR3 protein: CASSQDQGSETQYF

V gene: TRBV6-5
J gene: TRBJ2-3
CDR3 protein: CATKRERRTTDTQYF

V gene: TRBV29-1
J gene: TRBJ2-4
CDR3 protein: CSVGKAGLAKNIQYF

V gene: TRBV29-1
J gene: TRBJ2-7
CDR3 protein: CSVSDGTGVHEQYF

V gene: TRBV29-1
J gene: TRBJ2-1
CDR3 protein: CSVERVRTSSYNEQFF

V gene: TRBV5-1
J gene: TRBJ1-1
CDR3 protein: CASSQTGGPRRTEAFF

V gene: TRBV24-1
J gene: TRBJ2-1
CDR3 protein: CATGIQGGHEQFF

V gene: TRBV6-5
J gene: TRBJ2-6
CDR3 protein: CASSPLGGLGNVLTF

V gene: TRBV5-1
J gene: TRBJ2-1
CDR3 protein: CASSWTLAVPYNEQFF

V gene: TRBV12-3/TRBV12-4
J gene: TRBJ1-2
CDR3 protein: CASSPLSTGADYGYTF

V gene: TRBV12-3/TRBV12-4
J gene: TRBJ2-1
CDR3 protein: CASAIRGYNEQFF

V gene: TRBV12-3/TRBV12-4
J gene: TRBJ1-5
CDR3 protein: CASSTWRTGGASNQPQHF

V gene: TRBV24-1
J gene: TRBJ2-3
CDR3 protein: CATSVPGDTQYF

V gene: TRBV5-6
J gene: TRBJ2-3
CDR3 protein: CASSPRVLRADTQYF

V gene: TRBV4-1
J gene: TRBJ2-2
CDR3 protein: CASSQDPEPRAATGELFF

V gene: TRBV5-1
J gene: TRBJ2-1
CDR3 protein: CASRALLASNEQFF